The 26 T cell receptor beta chains reported below all come from one sample, sequenced in a study of cytomegalovirus exposure and HLA in healthy donors. The primer mix had 60 Vbeta and 13 Jbeta primers. Profiling relied on immunoSEQ multiplex PCR, and the TCRdb table lists in-frame clones only, not all of them. The table lists approximately 220,000 clones, 80% to 90% of them singletons. The sequenced material came from PBMCs. These TCRs come from a man aged 30 to 39 in good health and CMV-seronegative.

This chain uses TRBV19 with TRBJ2-1; 13 bases are a match to TRBD2. V gave up 3 bases and J gave up 0 bases; unmatched junction bases: 5. This CDR3 has 18 amino acids. Germline V CDR1 and CDR2: LNHDA, SQIVND (reference sequence). CDR3 sequence reads: CASSIRLAGGLSYNEQFF. CDR3 in DNA: TGTGCCAGTAGTATCCGACTAGCGGGGGGCCTCTCCTACAATGAGCAGTTCTTC.

V gene TRBV29-1 combines with J gene TRBJ2-1, with 7 bases matching TRBD1. Germline CDR1 reads SQVTM; CDR2 reads ANQGSEA. The trim removed 3 bases at V and 6 bases at J, leaving 5 bases unmatched. This CDR3 region has 13 residues. The CDR3 spells CSVDYQGVNEQFF. For the CDR3, the DNA is TGCAGCGTTGATTATCAGGGGGTCAATGAGCAGTTCTTC.

The J gene is TRBJ2-5, the V gene TRBV18; 8 positions agree with TRBD1. CDR3 size: 16 residues. Trimming at V came to 3 bases and at J to 5 bases, leaving 11 bases not matched to a gene. CDR1 and CDR2 (germline): KGHSH, LQKENI. The CDR3 nucleotides read TGTGCCAGCTCACCGTTAATGACAGGGGCCGGGGAGACCCAGTACTTC. It yields the protein CASSPLMTGAGETQYF.

There are a few counts of this clone. The chain has TRBV6-5 and TRBJ2-4; no definite D call. CDR3 length: 13 residues. The ends were cut back, 6 bases at V and 0 bases at J, with 6 bases in the middle. CDR1 and CDR2 from the germline V gene are MNHEY and SVGAGI. The DNA for the CDR3 is TGTGCCAGCAGCTCTGTAGCCAAAAACATTCAGTACTTC. Its translation is CASSSVAKNIQYF.

The chain combines TRBV6-1 with TRBJ1-2; TRBD1 might be the D (6 bases). Germline V gene data show CDR1 as MNHNS and CDR2 as SASEGT. The CDR3 has 13 residues. Trimming pared 6 bases from V and 6 bases from J, leaving 14 bases between. As DNA, the CDR3 is TGTGCCAGCAGAGACCCAGGGGTAGATGGCTACACCTTC. This sequence encodes CASRDPGVDGYTF.

The chain recombines TRBV6-1 with TRBJ1-4, with D maybe TRBD1 (5 bases). There are 12 residues in the CDR3. The V gene's germline CDR1 is MNHNS and CDR2 SASEGT. V was trimmed by 8 bases and J by 8 bases, leaving 12 bases between them. For the CDR3, the DNA is TGTGCCAGCGGCAGGGTAGGAGAAAAACTGTTTTTT. Translated, it gives CASGRVGEKLFF.

This chain uses TRBV6-1 with TRBJ2-5, with TRBD2 as a possible D gene (6 bases). The J call may not be correct, given that the DNA end is closer to TRBJ2-7. This CDR3 is built from 14 residues. Germline V gene data show CDR1 as MNHNS and CDR2 as SASEGT. CDR3 region: CASSAGLLSYEQYF. The CDR3 DNA reads as TGTGCCAGCAGTGCGGGACTTCTCTCCTACGAGCAGTACTTC.

This sequence joins TRBV4-1 and TRBJ2-6; D remains unclear. V was clipped by 0 bases and J by 16 bases, with 13 bases between them. This CDR3 has 13 residues. The germline V gene encodes CDR1 MGHRA and CDR2 YSYEKL. The CDR3 region has the DNA TGCGCCAGCAGCCAAGATCATTCCAACTCACTGACTTTC. Amino acids: CASSQDHSNSLTF.

The V and J genes are TRBV15 and TRBJ2-2, with D perhaps TRBD1 (5 bases). Trimming shortened V by 5 bases and J by 7 bases, and 17 bases separated the two germline ends. There are 15 residues in the CDR3. Germline CDR1 and CDR2: LNHNV and YYDKDF (reference sequence). In DNA form, the CDR3 reads TGTGCCACCAGCTCCCAAGGGGCAGCTCGCGGGGAGCTGTTTTTT. Translated: CATSSQGAARGELFF.

The CDR3 here is CASSPGLAGRTNTDTQYF. In DNA form, the CDR3 reads TGCGCCAGCAGCCCGGGACTAGCGGGGCGAACTAACACAGATACGCAGTATTTT. The chain couples TRBV5-1 to TRBJ2-3; 13 positions match TRBD2. Germline lookup yields CDR1 SGHRS and CDR2 YFSETQ. The CDR3 is made up of 18 amino acids. J gave up 2 bases and V 4 bases, and 10 bases lay outside the gene matches. Based on the CDR3 plus reference TRBV5-1 and TRBJ2-3, the full variable domain is KAGVTQTPRYLIKTRGQQVTLSCSPISGHRSVSWYQQTPGQGLQFLFEYFSETQRNKGNFPGRFSGRQFSNSRSEMNVSTLELGDSALYLCASSPGLAGRTNTDTQYFGPGTRLTVL.

The J gene is TRBJ2-5, the V gene TRBV18, with 8 bases that match TRBD2. CDR3 length: 17 residues. Germline V gene lookup returns CDR1 KGHSH and CDR2 LQKENI. Germline trimming cut 3 bases from V and 3 bases from J; bases unmatched to any gene: 12. The CDR3 region has the DNA TGTGCCAGCTCACCGGAATACGGACTAGCTGGGAAAGAGACCCAGTACTTC. Its translation is CASSPEYGLAGKETQYF.

V gene TRBV10-3 combines with J gene TRBJ1-2; a weak D match, TRBD1 (6 bases). This CDR3 comprises 14 residues. Per the germline V gene, CDR1 is ENHRY and CDR2 is SYGVKD. Trimming cost V 7 bases and J 6 bases, with 18 bases left between them. CDR3 nucleotides: TGTGCCATCAAGGACCCGGGACACATTGATGGCTACACCTTC. Translation: CAIKDPGHIDGYTF.

This clone was observed a single time. The gene calls are TRBV18 and TRBJ1-3; no firm D call. V gave up 2 bases and J gave up 0 bases, with 11 bases separating them. The CDR3 runs to 16 residues. The germline V gene has CDR1 KGHSH and CDR2 LQKENI. Here the CDR3 DNA reads TGTGCCAGCTCACCAAGGCAGGAAAGCTCTGGAAACACCATATATTTT. Protein sequence: CASSPRQESSGNTIYF.

This clone appeared a few times. The chain joins TRBV6-5 to TRBJ2-7; D may be TRBD2 (5 bases). Trimming took off 0 bases at V and 0 bases at J, with 6 bases between the two ends. This CDR3 is 14 amino acids long. CDR1 and CDR2 from the germline V gene are MNHEY and SVGAGI. CDR3 DNA sequence: TGTGCCAGCAGTTACTCGAGGGACTCCTACGAGCAGTACTTC. Protein: CASSYSRDSYEQYF.

The V call is TRBV19, the J call TRBJ1-5, with D possibly TRBD1 on 5 matching bases. The CDR3 spans 15 residues. In germline, CDR1 is LNHDA, CDR2 SQIVND (reference sequence). Trimming removed 6 bases at V and 5 bases at J, with 17 bases between. The CDR3 sequence: CASSPGGSRYQPQHF. The CDR3 DNA follows: TGTGCCAGTAGCCCCGGGGGTAGTAGGTATCAGCCCCAGCATTTT.

The CDR3 loop reads CASSPTGPYEQYF. The DNA of the CDR3 is TGTGCCAGCAGCCCCACAGGACCCTACGAGCAGTACTTC. The chain combines TRBV27 with TRBJ2-7, with D possibly TRBD1 on 5 matching bases. This CDR3 region has 13 residues. Germline CDR1 reads MNHEY; CDR2 reads SMNVEV (reference sequence). Trimming cost V 6 bases and J 2 bases, with 11 bases left between them.

This chain links TRBV9 with TRBJ2-3, with D unclear. This CDR3 has 16 amino acids. V lost 0 bases and J lost 2, with 13 bases in between. Per germline, CDR1 SGDLS and CDR2 YYNGEE. CDR3 DNA sequence: TGTGCCAGCAGCGTAGTTTTTGGCGGAATCACAGATACGCAGTATTTT. Translation gives CASSVVFGGITDTQYF.

This clone has a single count. The J gene is TRBJ2-5, the V gene TRBV7-3, with 9 bases lining up with TRBD2. The CDR3 runs to 14 residues. The germline CDR1 and CDR2 sequences are SGHTA and FQGTGA. J was trimmed by 4 bases and V by 2 bases; bases with no gene match: 2. This CDR3 is CASSLGGGAETQYF. Written as DNA, the CDR3 is TGTGCCAGCAGCTTAGGCGGGGGGGCAGAGACCCAGTACTTC.

This chain joins TRBV2 and TRBJ2-3; 10 bases map to TRBD2. Germline V lookup: CDR1 SNHLY, CDR2 FYNNEI. V shed 4 bases, J shed 1 base, and the junction held 2 bases outside the gene matches. The CDR3 totals 15 residues. This CDR3 reads CASSGGLAGTDTQYF. DNA of the CDR3: TGTGCCAGCAGTGGCGGACTAGCGGGCACAGATACGCAGTATTTT.

The chain joins TRBV28 to TRBJ1-1; no reliable D call. Germline V gene data show CDR1 as MDHEN and CDR2 as SYDVKM. The CDR3 consists of 13 residues. Between the trimmed V and J ends, which lost 1 base and 1 base, there was a span of 4 bases. The DNA for the CDR3 is TGTGCCAGCAGTTTATTGGCGAACACTGAAGCTTTCTTT. Translation: CASSLLANTEAFF. Supplemented by reference TRBV28 and TRBJ1-1, the full variable domain reads DVKVTQSSRYLVKRTGEKVFLECVQDMDHENMFWYRQDPGLGLRLIYFSYDVKMKEKGDIPEGYSVSREKKERFSLILESASTNQTSMYLCASSLLANTEAFFGQGTRLTVV.

The CDR3 DNA is TGTGCCAGCAGTAGGGACAGGGGGTATGGCTACACCTTC. Its protein is CASSRDRGYGYTF. This sequence joins TRBV6-5 and TRBJ1-2, with 11 bases fitting TRBD1. The CDR3 is 13 residues long. CDR1 MNHEY and CDR2 SVGAGI come from the germline V gene. V was clipped by 5 bases and J by 5 bases; unmatched bases: 1.

The chain couples TRBV7-2 to TRBJ2-3, with 8 bases matching TRBD1. The CDR3 has 16 amino acids. Germline V gene data show CDR1 as SGHTA and CDR2 as FQGNSA. After removal of 1 base from V and 4 bases from J, the junction contained 7 bases not matched to a gene. CDR3 nucleotides: TGTGCCAGCAGCTTAGAAGCCGGACAGGGAGCAGATACGCAGTATTTT. Translated, it gives CASSLEAGQGADTQYF.

A few counts support this clone. V is TRBV14 and J is TRBJ1-1; D is uncertain. Trimming pared 6 bases from V and 1 base from J, leaving 9 bases between. The CDR3 sequence is 13 residues long. The germline V gene encodes CDR1 SGHDN and CDR2 FVKESK. For the CDR3, the DNA is TGTGCCAGCAGGGGGAGTGGGAACACTGAAGCTTTCTTT. The encoded protein is CASRGSGNTEAFF.

V usage is TRBV6-1 and J usage is TRBJ2-2; TRBD1 might be the D (6 bases). CDR1 is MNHNS and CDR2 is SASEGT in the germline V gene. The CDR3 has 13 amino acids. V was shortened by 10 bases and J by 3 bases, with 12 bases between the two germline ends. As DNA, the CDR3 is TGTGCCATAGGGTACAGGGACACCGGGGAGCTGTTTTTT. This codes for CAIGYRDTGELFF.

V is TRBV9 and J is TRBJ1-2; no definite D call. The CDR3 has 11 residues. Per germline, CDR1 SGDLS and CDR2 YYNGEE. V shed 5 bases and J shed 4 bases, with 6 bases lying between them. In DNA form, the CDR3 reads TGTGCCAGCAGATCGAGCTATGGCTACACCTTC. This encodes CASRSSYGYTF.

The chain uses TRBV5-4 and TRBJ1-2; 10 bases are shared with TRBD1. Looked up from germline, CDR1 is SGHNT and CDR2 is YYREEE (reference sequence). The CDR3 has 15 amino acids. The V gene end was trimmed by 5 bases and the J gene end by 6 bases; junction bases not matched to a gene: 10. The chain's CDR3 is CASRAPGQGTHGYTF. In DNA, the CDR3 is TGTGCCAGCAGGGCGCCGGGACAGGGGACCCATGGCTACACCTTC.